The 12 T cell receptor beta chains listed next were all sequenced from one sample in a study of cytomegalovirus exposure and HLA in healthy donors. Primers for the PCR totalled 60 Vbeta and 13 Jbeta. Sequenced by immunoSEQ multiplex PCR; TCRdb stores in-frame clones only, minus some. The sample lists more than 95,000 clones, 60% to 85% occurring once. The sample comprised PBMCs. These receptors came from a man between 25 and 39 years old in good health and CMV-seronegative.

The chain has TRBV11-2 and TRBJ2-2; D remains unclear. V lost 5 bases and J 2 bases, leaving 9 bases between the germline ends. The CDR3 runs to 14 residues. The germline CDR1 and CDR2 sequences are SGHAT and FQNNGV. The CDR3 is CASSPDLNTGELFF. CDR3 bases: TGTGCCAGCAGCCCAGACTTAAACACCGGGGAGCTGTTTTTT. The variable domain in full, with the rest retrieved from reference TRBV11-2 and TRBJ2-2, is EAGVAQSPRYKIIEKRQSVAFWCNPISGHATLYWYQQILGQGPKLLIQFQNNGVVDDSQLPKDRFSAERLKGVDSTLKIQPAKLEDSAVYLCASSPDLNTGELFFGEGSRLTVL.

The genes are TRBV27 and TRBJ1-1, with no clear D. With 3 bases removed from V and 5 bases from J, the gap between germline ends came to 7 bases. The CDR3 is 12 residues long. CDR1 and CDR2 from the germline V gene are MNHEY and SMNVEV (reference sequence). This chain's CDR3 is CASSFAGTEAFF. CDR3 DNA: TGTGCCAGCAGTTTCGCCGGGACTGAAGCTTTCTTT.

The J gene is TRBJ1-4, the V gene TRBV5-1; 9 bases match TRBD1. The CDR3 has 17 amino acids. V lost 4 bases to trimming and J lost 6 bases; unmatched junction nucleotides: 13. Germline CDR1 is SGHRS and CDR2 is YFSETQ. CDR3: CASSPSRDRDSDEKLFF. The CDR3 region has the DNA TGCGCCAGCAGCCCGTCCCGGGACAGGGACTCAGATGAAAAACTGTTTTTT.

This clone has only a few counts. The chain combines TRBV14 with TRBJ1-1; D is unclear. The CDR3 is 15 amino acids. From germline, CDR1 is SGHDN and CDR2 FVKESK. The germline V and J ends were trimmed by 0 bases and 4 bases, with 12 bases remaining between them. In DNA form, the CDR3 reads TGTGCCAGCAGCCAAGAGGGTGCCTTAGCCACTGAAGCTTTCTTT. Protein product: CASSQEGALATEAFF.

The chain links TRBV4-1 to TRBJ2-7; 8 nucleotides match TRBD2. CDR3 length: 15 residues. Germline V lookup: CDR1 MGHRA, CDR2 YSYEKL. V was clipped by 4 bases and J by 0 bases; unmatched bases: 5. Here the CDR3 reads CASSLRAGASYEQYF. Written as DNA, the CDR3 is TGCGCCAGCAGCCTCAGAGCGGGGGCCTCCTACGAGCAGTACTTC.

The chain employs TRBV28 and TRBJ2-7; tentative D call: TRBD2 (6 bases). Germline CDR1 is MDHEN and CDR2 is SYDVKM. CDR3 length: 12 amino acids. CDR3 coding DNA: TGTCAAGCGTGGAGGGGAGCCTACGAGCAGTACTTC. The encoded protein is CQAWRGAYEQYF.

The chain recombines TRBV7-8 with TRBJ1-1, with 7 bases lining up with TRBD1. Germline assignment: CDR1 SGHVS and CDR2 FQNEAQ. The CDR3 runs to 14 residues. Trimming removed 7 bases from V and 3 bases from J; junction bases left unmatched: 8. The chain's CDR3 is CASKWGTDHTEAFF. CDR3 sequence (DNA): TGTGCCAGCAAGTGGGGGACAGATCACACTGAAGCTTTCTTT.

J is TRBJ1-2 and V is TRBV13; a weak D match, TRBD1 (5 bases). The germline V gene has CDR1 PRHDT and CDR2 FYEKMQ (reference sequence). There are 13 residues in the CDR3. Trimming pared 3 bases from V and 2 bases from J, leaving 7 bases between. In nucleotides, the CDR3 is TGTGCCAGCAGCTTGGGGGGGAACTATGGCTACACCTTC. It encodes CASSLGGNYGYTF.

The chain has TRBV6-1 and TRBJ2-3; the match to TRBD1 covers 7 bases. The CDR3 totals 16 residues. Per germline, CDR1 MNHNS and CDR2 SASEGT. V lost 2 bases, J lost 0 bases, and 5 bases stayed unmatched. The CDR3 region has the DNA TGTGCCAGCAGTGAAAAGACAGGGTCTAGCACAGATACGCAGTATTTT. Amino acid sequence: CASSEKTGSSTDTQYF.

The V call is TRBV7-8, the J call TRBJ1-4; D perhaps matches TRBD1 (6 bases). Germline lookup yields CDR1 SGHVS and CDR2 FQNEAQ. The CDR3 covers 15 residues. Trimming shortened V by 6 bases and J by 0 bases, and 11 bases separated the two germline ends. The CDR3 nucleotides read TGTGCCAGCAGAAGGACAGAAGCAACTAATGAAAAACTGTTTTTT. This sequence encodes CASRRTEATNEKLFF.

DNA of the CDR3: TGTGCCACCAGCAGATCTAGGGAGCAGTACTTC. As protein: CATSRSREQYF. This chain connects TRBV15 to TRBJ2-7; D ambiguous. The CDR3 has 11 residues. Trimming cost V 2 bases and J 7 bases, with 6 bases left between them. The germline V gene has CDR1 LNHNV and CDR2 YYDKDF (reference sequence). Combining the CDR3 with reference TRBV15 and TRBJ2-7 gives the whole variable domain DAMVIQNPRYQVTQFGKPVTLSCSQTLNHNVMYWYQQKSSQAPKLLFHYYDKDFNNEADTPDNFQSRRPNTSFCFLDIRSPGLGDTAMYLCATSRSREQYFGPGTRLTVT.

The rearrangement links TRBV11-2 to TRBJ1-1; no firm D call. V lost 5 bases to trimming and J lost 8 bases, with 6 bases between them. The CDR3 is made up of 10 amino acids. Germline CDR1 and CDR2: SGHAT and FQNNGV. As DNA, the CDR3 is TGTGCCAGCAGCCTTTTAGAAGCTTTCTTT. Amino acid sequence: CASSLLEAFF.